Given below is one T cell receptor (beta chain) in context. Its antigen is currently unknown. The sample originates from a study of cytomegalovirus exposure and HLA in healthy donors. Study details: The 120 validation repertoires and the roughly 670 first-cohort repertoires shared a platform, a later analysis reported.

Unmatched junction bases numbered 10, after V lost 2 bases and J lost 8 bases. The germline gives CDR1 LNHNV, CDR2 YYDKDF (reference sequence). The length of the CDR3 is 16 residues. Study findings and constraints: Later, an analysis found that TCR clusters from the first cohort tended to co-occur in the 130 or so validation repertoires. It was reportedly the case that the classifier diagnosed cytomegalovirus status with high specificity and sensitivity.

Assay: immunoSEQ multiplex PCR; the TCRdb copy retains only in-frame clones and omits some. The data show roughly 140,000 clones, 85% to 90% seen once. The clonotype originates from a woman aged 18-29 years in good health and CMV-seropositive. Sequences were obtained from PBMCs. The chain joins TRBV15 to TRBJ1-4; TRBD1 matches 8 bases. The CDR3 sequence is CATSRPRTGMEEKLFF. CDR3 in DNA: TGTGCCACCAGCAGACCCCGGACAGGGATGGAAGAAAAACTGTTTTTT.